This T cell receptor beta chain comes out of a study of T cell changes during pregnancy in multiple sclerosis. Profiled with immunoSEQ multiplex PCR; TCRdb holds only in-frame clones, not every one. The repertoire holds 60,000 to 80,000 clones, about 88% seen once, with around 3% in the top ten. The germline gives CDR1 SQVTM, CDR2 ANQGSEA. The CDR3 consists of 17 residues. V shed 1 base and J 6 bases; nucleotides not matched to a gene: 15. The V call is TRBV29-1, the J call TRBJ1-2; 9 positions match TRBD1. The sequence derives from a female donor with multiple sclerosis, enrolled in a pregnancy study. Sequences were derived from peripheral blood, sampled before pregnancy. The CDR3 region is CSVEVGIIQGASDGYTF. DNA of the CDR3: TGCAGCGTTGAAGTCGGGATAATACAGGGGGCATCGGATGGCTACACCTTC.